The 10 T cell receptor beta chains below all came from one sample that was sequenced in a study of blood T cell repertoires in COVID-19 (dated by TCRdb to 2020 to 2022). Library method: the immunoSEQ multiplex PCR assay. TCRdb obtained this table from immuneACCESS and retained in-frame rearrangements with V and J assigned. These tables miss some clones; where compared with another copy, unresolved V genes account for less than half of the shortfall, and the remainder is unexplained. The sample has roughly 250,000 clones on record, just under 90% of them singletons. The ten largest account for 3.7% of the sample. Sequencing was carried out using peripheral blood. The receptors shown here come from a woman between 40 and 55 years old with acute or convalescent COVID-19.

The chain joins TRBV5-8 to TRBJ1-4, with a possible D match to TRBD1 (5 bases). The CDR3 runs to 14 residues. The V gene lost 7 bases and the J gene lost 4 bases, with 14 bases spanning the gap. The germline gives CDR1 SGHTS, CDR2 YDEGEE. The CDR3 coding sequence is TGTGCCAGCCGCCGACAGTTAATTAATGAAAAACTGTTTTTT. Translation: CASRRQLINEKLFF.

Here the CDR3 DNA reads TGCAGTGCTAGTCCTCGGGGAACTGGGGCCAACGTCCTGACTTTC. It translates to CSASPRGTGANVLTF. The chain recombines TRBV20-1 with TRBJ2-6, with D possibly being TRBD2 (5 bases). The germline V gene has CDR1 DFQATT and CDR2 SNEGSKA (reference sequence). Deletions cut 3 bases from V and 2 bases from J, with 11 bases between. The CDR3 runs 15 residues.

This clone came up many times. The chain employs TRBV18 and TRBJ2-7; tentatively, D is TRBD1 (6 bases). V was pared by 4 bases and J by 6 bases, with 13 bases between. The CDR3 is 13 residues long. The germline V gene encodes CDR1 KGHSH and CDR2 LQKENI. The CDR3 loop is CASSRARGSEQYV. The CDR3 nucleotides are TGTGCCAGCTCACGGGCGAGGGGGAGCGAGCAGTACGTC.

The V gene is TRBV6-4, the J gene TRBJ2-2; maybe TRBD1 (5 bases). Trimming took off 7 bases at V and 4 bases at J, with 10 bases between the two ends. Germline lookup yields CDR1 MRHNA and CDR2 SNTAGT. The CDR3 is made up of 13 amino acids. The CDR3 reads CASKDRFTGELFF. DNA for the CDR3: TGTGCCAGCAAAGACAGATTCACCGGGGAGCTGTTTTTT.

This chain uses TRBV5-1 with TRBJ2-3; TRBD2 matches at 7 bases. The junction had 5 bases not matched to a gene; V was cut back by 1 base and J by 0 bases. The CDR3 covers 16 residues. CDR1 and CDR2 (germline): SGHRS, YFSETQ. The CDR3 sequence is CASSLSAGGSTDTQYF. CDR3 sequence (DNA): TGCGCCAGCAGCTTGAGTGCCGGGGGGAGCACAGATACGCAGTATTTT.

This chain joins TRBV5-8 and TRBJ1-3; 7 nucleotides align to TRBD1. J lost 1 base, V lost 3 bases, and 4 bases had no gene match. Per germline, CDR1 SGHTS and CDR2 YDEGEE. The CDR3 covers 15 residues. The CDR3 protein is CASSSYRGSGNTIYF. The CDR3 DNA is TGTGCCAGCAGCTCATACAGGGGTTCTGGAAACACCATATATTTT. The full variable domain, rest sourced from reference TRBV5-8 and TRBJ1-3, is EAGVTQSPTHLIKTRGQQATLRCSPISGHTSVYWYQQALGLGLQFLLWYDEGEERNRGNFPPRFSGRQFPNYSSELNVNALELEDSALYLCASSSYRGSGNTIYFGEGSWLTVV.

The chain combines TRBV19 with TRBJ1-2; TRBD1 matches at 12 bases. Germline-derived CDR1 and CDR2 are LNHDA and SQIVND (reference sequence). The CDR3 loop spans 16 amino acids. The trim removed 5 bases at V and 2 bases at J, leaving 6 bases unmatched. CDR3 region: CASSWDRGRENYGYTF. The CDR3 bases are TGTGCCAGTAGTTGGGACAGGGGGCGCGAGAACTATGGCTACACCTTC.

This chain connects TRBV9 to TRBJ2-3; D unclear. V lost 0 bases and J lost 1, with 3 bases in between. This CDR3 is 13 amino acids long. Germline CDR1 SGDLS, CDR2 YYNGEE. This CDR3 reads CASSVGGTDTQYF. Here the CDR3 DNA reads TGTGCCAGCAGCGTAGGAGGCACAGATACGCAGTATTTT.

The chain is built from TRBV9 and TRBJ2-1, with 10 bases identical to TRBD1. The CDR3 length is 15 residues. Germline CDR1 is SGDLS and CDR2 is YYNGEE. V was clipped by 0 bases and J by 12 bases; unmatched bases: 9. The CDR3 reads CASSVDGTGVKGQFF. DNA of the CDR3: TGTGCCAGCAGCGTAGATGGGACAGGGGTTAAGGGGCAGTTCTTC.

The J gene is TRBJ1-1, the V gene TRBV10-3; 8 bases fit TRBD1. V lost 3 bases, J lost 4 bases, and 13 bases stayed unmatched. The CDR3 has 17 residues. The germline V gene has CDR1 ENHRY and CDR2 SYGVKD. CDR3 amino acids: CAISDHRGGLGGTEAFF. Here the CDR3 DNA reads TGTGCCATCAGTGACCACAGGGGGGGACTGGGGGGCACTGAAGCTTTCTTT.